This TCR beta chain was identified during a study of cytomegalovirus exposure and HLA in healthy donors. Study context: The approximately 120 validation repertoires, a later analysis reported, used the same platform as the approximately 670 first-cohort repertoires. Points from the study as a whole: Subsequent analysis showed first-cohort TCR clusters tending to co-occur in around 110 validation repertoires.

Method: immunoSEQ multiplex PCR; TCRdb's copy keeps in-frame clones and lacks some. The sample holds tens of thousands of clones, almost 97% seen once. The CDR3 has 16 amino acids. CDR1 and CDR2 (germline): LGHNA, YNFKEQ. V lost 0 bases and J 2 bases, leaving 14 bases between the germline ends. Remarks on this clone: Its antigen remains unidentified.

The donors were members of the validation cohort, which comprised roughly 130 subjects and was separate from the first cohort of roughly 700 subjects. The clonotype comes from a man between 18 and 35 years old in good health and CMV-seropositive. The sequenced sample consisted of PBMCs. The V call is TRBV4-2, the J call TRBJ2-7; D is possibly TRBD2 (6 bases). CDR3 sequence (DNA): TGTGCCAGCAGCCAAGATCCAGGAGGGCCCCCCTACGAGCAGTACTTC. Its translation is CASSQDPGGPPYEQYF.